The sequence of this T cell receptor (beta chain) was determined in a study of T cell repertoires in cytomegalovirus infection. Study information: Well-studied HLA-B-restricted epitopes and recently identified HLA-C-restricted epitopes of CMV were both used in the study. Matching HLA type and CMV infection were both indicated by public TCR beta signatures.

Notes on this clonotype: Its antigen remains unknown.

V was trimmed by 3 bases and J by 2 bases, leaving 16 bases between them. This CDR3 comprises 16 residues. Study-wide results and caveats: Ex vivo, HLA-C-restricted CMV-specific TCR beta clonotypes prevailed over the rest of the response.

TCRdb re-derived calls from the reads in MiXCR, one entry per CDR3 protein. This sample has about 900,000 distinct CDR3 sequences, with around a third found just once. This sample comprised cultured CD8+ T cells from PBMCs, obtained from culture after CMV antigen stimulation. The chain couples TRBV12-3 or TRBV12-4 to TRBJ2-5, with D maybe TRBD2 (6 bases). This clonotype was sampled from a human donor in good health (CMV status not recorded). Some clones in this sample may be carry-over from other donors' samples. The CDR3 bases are TGTGCCAGCAGTTTTGGGACTCTACGGAGTCAAGAGACCCAGTACTTC. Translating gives CASSFGTLRSQETQYF.